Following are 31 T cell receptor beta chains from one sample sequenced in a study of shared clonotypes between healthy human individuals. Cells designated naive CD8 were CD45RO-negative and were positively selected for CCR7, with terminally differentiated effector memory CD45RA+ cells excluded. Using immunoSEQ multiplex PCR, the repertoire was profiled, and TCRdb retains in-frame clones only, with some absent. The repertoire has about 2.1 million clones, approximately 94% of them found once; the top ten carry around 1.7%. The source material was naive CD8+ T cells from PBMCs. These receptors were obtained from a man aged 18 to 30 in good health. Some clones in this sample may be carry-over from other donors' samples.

The CDR3 here is CATSSDRDGLYEQYF. CDR3 in DNA: TGTGCCACCAGCAGTGACCGGGACGGCCTTTACGAGCAGTACTTC. The rearrangement uses TRBV15 and TRBJ2-7; perhaps D is TRBD1 or TRBD2 (5 bases each). Between the trimmed V and J ends, which lost 3 bases and 4 bases, there was a span of 16 bases. Germline V gives CDR1 LNHNV, CDR2 YYDKDF (reference sequence). The CDR3 sequence is 15 residues long.

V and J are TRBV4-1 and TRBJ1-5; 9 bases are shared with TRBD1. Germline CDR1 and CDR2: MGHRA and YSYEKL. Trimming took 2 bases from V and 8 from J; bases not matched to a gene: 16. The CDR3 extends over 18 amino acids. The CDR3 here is CASSQSPAGGQGLEPQHF. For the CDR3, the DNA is TGCGCCAGCAGCCAATCCCCTGCCGGGGGACAGGGTCTAGAGCCCCAGCATTTT.

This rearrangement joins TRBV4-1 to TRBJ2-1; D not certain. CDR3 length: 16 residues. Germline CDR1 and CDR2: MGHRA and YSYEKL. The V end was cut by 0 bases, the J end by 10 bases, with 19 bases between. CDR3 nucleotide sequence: TGCGCCAGCAGCCAAGAGGGTCAGCTCAGGTCGTTCGAGCAGTTCTTC. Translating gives CASSQEGQLRSFEQFF.

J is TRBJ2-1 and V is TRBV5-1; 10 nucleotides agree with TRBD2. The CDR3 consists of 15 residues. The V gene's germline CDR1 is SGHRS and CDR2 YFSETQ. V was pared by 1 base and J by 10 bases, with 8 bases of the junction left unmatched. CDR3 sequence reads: CASSLRLAGAWEQFF. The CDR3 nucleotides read TGCGCCAGCAGCTTGAGGCTAGCGGGAGCTTGGGAGCAGTTCTTC.

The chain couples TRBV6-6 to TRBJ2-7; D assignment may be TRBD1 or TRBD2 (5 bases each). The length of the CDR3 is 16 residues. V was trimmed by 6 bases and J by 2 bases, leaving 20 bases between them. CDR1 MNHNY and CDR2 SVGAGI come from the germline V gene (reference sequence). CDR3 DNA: TGTGCCAGCAGAGCGAGAGAGGGCAGGGTTCCCTACGAGCAGTACTTC. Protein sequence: CASRAREGRVPYEQYF.

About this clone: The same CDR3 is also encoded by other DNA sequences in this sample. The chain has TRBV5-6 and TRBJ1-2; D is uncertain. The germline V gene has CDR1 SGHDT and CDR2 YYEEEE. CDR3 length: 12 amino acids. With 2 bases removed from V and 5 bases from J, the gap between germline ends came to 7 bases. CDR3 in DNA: TGTGCCAGCAGCTTAGATGGTTATGGCTACACCTTC. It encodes CASSLDGYGYTF.

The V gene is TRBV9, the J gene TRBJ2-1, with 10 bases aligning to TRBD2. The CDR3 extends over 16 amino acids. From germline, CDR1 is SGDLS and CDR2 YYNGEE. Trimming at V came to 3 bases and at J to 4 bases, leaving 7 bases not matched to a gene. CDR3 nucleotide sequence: TGTGCCAGCAGCGAGGATACTAGCGGGATATACAATGAGCAGTTCTTC. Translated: CASSEDTSGIYNEQFF. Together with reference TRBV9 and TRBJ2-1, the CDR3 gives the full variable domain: DSGVTQTPKHLITATGQRVTLRCSPRSGDLSVYWYQQSLDQGLQFLIQYYNGEERAKGNILERFSAQQFPDLHSELNLSSLELGDSALYFCASSEDTSGIYNEQFFGPGTRLTVL.

CDR3 DNA: TGTGCCAGTACCACTAAGACTCCCTGGACTGGGGATGAGCAGTTCTTC. Translating it yields CASTTKTPWTGDEQFF. The V call is TRBV19, the J call TRBJ2-1, with TRBD2 as a possible D gene (5 bases). Trimming cost V 7 bases and J 8 bases, with 24 bases left between them. Looked up from germline, CDR1 is LNHDA and CDR2 is SQIVND (reference sequence). CDR3 size: 16 residues.

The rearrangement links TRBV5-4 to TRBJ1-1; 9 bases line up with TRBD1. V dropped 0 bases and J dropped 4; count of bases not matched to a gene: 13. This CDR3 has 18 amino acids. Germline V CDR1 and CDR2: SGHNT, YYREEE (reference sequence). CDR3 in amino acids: CASSLEIQGAIPATEAFF. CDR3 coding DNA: TGTGCCAGCAGCTTGGAGATACAGGGGGCTATACCGGCCACTGAAGCTTTCTTT.

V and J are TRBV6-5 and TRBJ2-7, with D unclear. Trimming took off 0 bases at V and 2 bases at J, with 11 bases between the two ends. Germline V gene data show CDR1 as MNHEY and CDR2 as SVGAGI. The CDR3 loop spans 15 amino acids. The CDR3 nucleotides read TGTGCCAGCAGTTACTCGAACGTAGGGACCTACGAGCAGTACTTC. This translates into CASSYSNVGTYEQYF.

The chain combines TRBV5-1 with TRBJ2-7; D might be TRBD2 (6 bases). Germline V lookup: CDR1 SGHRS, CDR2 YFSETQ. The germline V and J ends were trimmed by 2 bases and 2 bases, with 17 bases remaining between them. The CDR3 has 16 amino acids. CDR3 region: CASSFGQASAPYEQYF. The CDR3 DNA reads TGCGCCAGCAGCTTTGGGCAGGCTAGCGCTCCCTACGAGCAGTACTTC.

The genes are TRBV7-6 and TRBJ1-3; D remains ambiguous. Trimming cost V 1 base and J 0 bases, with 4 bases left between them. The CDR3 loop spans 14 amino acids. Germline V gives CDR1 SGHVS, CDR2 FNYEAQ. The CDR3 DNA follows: TGTGCCAGCAGCTTAGACGTCTCTGGAAACACCATATATTTT. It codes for CASSLDVSGNTIYF. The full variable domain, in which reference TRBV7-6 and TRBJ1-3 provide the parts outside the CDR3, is GAGVSQSPRYKVTKRGQDVALRCDPISGHVSLYWYRQALGQGPEFLTYFNYEAQQDKSGLPNDRFSAERPEGSISTLTIQRTEQRDSAMYRCASSLDVSGNTIYFGEGSWLTVV.

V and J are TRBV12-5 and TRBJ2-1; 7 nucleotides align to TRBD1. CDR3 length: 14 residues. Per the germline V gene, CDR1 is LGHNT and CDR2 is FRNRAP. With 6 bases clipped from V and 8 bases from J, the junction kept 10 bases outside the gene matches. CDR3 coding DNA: TGTGCTAGTGGACCCGGGACAGTCTTTCATGAGCAGTTCTTC. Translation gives CASGPGTVFHEQFF.

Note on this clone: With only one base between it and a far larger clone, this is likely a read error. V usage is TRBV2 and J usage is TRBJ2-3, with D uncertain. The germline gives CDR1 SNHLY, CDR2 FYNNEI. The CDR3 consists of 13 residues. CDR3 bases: TGTGCCGGCAGTGAATGGGGCACAGATACGCAGTATTTT. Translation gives CAGSEWGTDTQYF.

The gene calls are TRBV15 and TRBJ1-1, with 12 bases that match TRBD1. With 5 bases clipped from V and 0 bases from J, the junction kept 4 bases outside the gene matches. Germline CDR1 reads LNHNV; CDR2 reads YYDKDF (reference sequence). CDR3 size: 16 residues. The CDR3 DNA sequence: TGTGCCACCAGCGGGGGGACAGGGGGCATGAACACTGAAGCTTTCTTT. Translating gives CATSGGTGGMNTEAFF.

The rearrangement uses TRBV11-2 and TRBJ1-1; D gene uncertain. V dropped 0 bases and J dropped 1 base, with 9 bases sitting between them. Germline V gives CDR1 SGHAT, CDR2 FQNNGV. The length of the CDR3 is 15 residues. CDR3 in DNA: TGTGCCAGCAGCTTAGATCGGGCGGGGAACACTGAAGCTTTCTTT. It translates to CASSLDRAGNTEAFF.

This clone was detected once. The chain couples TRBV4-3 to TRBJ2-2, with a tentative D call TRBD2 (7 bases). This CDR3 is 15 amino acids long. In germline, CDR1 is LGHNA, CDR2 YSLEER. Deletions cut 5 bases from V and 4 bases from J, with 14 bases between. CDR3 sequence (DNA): TGCGCCAGCAGCTTGCGGGGGCTCGGCACCGGGGAGCTGTTTTTT. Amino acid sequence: CASSLRGLGTGELFF.

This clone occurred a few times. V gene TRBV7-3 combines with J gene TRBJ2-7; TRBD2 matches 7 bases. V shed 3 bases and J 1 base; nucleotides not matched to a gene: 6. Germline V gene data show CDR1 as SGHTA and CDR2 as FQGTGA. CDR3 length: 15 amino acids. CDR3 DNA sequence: TGTGCCAGCAGCTTCGGGGGAGGGCCTTCCTACGAGCAGTACTTC. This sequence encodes CASSFGGGPSYEQYF. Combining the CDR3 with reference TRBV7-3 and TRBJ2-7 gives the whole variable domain GAGVSQTPSNKVTEKGKYVELRCDPISGHTALYWYRQSLGQGPEFLIYFQGTGAADDSGLPNDRFFAVRPEGSVSTLKIQRTERGDSAVYLCASSFGGGPSYEQYFGPGTRLTVT.

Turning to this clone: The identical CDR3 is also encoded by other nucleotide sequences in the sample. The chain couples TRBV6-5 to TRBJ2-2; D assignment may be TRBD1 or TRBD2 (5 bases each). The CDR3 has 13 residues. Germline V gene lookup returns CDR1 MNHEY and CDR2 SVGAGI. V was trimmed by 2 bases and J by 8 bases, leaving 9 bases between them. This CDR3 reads CASSYVGTGELFF. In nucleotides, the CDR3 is TGTGCCAGCAGTTACGTAGGGACGGGGGAGCTGTTTTTT.

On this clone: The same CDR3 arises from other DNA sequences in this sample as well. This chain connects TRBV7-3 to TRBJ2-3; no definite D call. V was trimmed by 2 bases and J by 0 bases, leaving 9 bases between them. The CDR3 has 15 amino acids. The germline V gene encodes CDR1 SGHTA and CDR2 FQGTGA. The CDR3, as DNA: TGTGCCAGCAGCTTAGGAACAGCCAGCACAGATACGCAGTATTTT. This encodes CASSLGTASTDTQYF.

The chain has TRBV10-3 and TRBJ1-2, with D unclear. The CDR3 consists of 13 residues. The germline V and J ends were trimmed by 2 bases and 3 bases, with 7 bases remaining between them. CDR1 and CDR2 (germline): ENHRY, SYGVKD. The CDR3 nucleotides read TGTGCCATCAGTGAGCCCTCCGACTATGGCTACACCTTC. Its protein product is CAISEPSDYGYTF.

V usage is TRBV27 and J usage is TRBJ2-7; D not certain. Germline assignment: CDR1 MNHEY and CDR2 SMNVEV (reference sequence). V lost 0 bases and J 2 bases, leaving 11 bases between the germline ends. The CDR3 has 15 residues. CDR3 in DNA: TGTGCCAGCAGTTTATCGACTGGCGCCACCTACGAGCAGTACTTC. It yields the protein CASSLSTGATYEQYF.

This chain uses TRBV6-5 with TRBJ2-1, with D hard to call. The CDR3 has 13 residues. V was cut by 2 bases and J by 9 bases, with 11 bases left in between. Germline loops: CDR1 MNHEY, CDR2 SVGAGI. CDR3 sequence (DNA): TGTGCCAGCAGTTACGTTGAGTTCGGTGAGCAGTTCTTC. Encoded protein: CASSYVEFGEQFF.

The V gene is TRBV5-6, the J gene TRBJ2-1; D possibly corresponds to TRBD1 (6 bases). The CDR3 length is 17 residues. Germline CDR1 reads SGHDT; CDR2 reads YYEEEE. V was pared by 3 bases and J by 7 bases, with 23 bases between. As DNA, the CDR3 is TGTGCCAGCAGCTCGTCCGGGACACTTCCCAGGGCGAATGAGCAGTTCTTC. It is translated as CASSSSGTLPRANEQFF. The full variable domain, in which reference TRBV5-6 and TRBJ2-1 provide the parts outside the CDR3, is DAGVTQSPTHLIKTRGQQVTLRCSPKSGHDTVSWYQQALGQGPQFIFQYYEEEERQRGNFPDRFSGHQFPNYSSELNVNALLLGDSALYLCASSSSGTLPRANEQFFGPGTRLTVL.

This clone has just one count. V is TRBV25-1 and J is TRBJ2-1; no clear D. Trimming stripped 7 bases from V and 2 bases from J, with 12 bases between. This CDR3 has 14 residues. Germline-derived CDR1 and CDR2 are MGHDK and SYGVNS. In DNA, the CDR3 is TGTGCCAGCACCGCCAGAGGCACCTACAATGAGCAGTTCTTC. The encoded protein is CASTARGTYNEQFF.

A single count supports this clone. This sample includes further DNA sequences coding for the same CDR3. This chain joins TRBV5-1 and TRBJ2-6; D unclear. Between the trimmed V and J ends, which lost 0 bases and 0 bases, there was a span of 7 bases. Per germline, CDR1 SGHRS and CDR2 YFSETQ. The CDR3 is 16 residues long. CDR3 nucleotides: TGCGCCAGCAGCTTGGCTCTGCGCTCTGGGGCCAACGTCCTGACTTTC. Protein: CASSLALRSGANVLTF.

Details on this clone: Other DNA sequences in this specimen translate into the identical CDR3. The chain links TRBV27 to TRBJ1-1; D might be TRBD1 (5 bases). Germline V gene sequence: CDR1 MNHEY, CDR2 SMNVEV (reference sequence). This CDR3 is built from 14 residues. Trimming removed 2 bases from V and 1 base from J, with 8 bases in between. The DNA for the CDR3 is TGTGCCAGCAGTTTACAGGGTTCGAACACTGAAGCTTTCTTT. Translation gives CASSLQGSNTEAFF.

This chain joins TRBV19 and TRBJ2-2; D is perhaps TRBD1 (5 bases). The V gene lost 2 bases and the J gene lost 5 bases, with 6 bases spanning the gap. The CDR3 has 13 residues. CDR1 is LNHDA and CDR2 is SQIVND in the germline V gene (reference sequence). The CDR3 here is CASSISGTGELFF. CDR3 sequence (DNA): TGTGCCAGTAGTATATCAGGGACCGGGGAGCTGTTTTTT.

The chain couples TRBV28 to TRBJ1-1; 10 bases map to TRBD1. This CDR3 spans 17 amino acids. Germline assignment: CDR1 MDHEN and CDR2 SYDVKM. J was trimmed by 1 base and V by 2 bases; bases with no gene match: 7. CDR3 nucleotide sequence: TGTGCCAGCAGTTTAGAAGGGACAGGGGTAAGGAACACTGAAGCTTTCTTT. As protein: CASSLEGTGVRNTEAFF.

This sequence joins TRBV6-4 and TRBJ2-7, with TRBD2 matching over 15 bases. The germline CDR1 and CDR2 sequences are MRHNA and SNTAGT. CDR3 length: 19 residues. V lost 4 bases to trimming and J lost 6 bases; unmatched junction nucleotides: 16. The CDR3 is CASSGIWTSGRGALCEQYF. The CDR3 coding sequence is TGTGCCAGCAGTGGGATATGGACTAGCGGGAGGGGAGCGTTATGCGAGCAGTACTTC.

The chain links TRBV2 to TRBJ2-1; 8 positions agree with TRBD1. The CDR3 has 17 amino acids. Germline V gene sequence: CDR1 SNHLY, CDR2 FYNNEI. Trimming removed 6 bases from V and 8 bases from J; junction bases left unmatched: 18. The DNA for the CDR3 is TGTGCCAGCAGCACCCCTCGGGCAGGGGGCACAATCTATGAGCAGTTCTTC. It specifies CASSTPRAGGTIYEQFF.